This TCR beta chain was found in a study of control samples from healthy donors and cancer patients. Method: immunoSEQ multiplex PCR; TCRdb's copy keeps in-frame clones and lacks some. The sample has around 130,000 clones; around nine tenths are singletons. CDR1 is MNHNS, CDR2 SASEGT, per germline. CDR3 size: 15 residues. Trimming removed 1 base at V and 0 bases at J, with 8 bases between. The receptor comes from a man aged 30-40 years in good health. The genes are TRBV6-1 and TRBJ2-3, with no clear D. The sequenced sample consisted of blood. The CDR3 loop reads CASSEGVLSTDTQYF. CDR3 in DNA: TGTGCCAGCAGTGAAGGTGTGCTTAGCACAGATACGCAGTATTTT.